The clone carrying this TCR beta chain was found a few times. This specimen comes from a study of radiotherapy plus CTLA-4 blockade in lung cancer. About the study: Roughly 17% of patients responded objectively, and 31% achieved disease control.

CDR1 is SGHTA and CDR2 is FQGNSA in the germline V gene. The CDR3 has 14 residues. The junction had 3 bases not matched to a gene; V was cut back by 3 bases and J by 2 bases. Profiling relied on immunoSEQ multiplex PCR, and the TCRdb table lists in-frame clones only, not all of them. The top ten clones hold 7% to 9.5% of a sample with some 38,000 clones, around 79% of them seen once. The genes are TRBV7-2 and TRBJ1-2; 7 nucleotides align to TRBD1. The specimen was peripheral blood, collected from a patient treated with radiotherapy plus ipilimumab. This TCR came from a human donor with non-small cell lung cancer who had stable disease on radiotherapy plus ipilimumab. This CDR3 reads CASSLGQQNYGYTF. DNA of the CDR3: TGTGCCAGCAGCTTGGGACAGCAAAACTATGGCTACACCTTC.